This T cell receptor (beta chain) originates from a study of human T cells and chemical hapten exposure. Looking at the study overall: The upper back received 0.01% DPC by patch testing, with results read at 6 days. Small pooled library volume differences mainly caused per-sample TCR yield variation.

The CDR3 extends over 18 amino acids. Trimming took 6 bases from V and 2 from J; bases not matched to a gene: 14. CDR1 is MNHEY, CDR2 SVGEGT, per germline. Time point noted: patch test 1, 2 weeks after DPC sensitization. Treatment specified: therapeutic diphenylcyclopropenone sensitization with weekly scalp DPC. It was from unfractionated whole blood that total RNA was extracted. There are a few counts of this clonotype. TCRdb itself ran the RACE reads through MiXCR, one entry per CDR3 protein. The sample includes 300,000 to 350,000 distinct CDR3 sequences, around 6.9% of them seen just once. V and J are TRBV6-2 or TRBV6-3 and TRBJ1-3; the match to TRBD1 covers 9 bases. This specimen was whole blood, taken in connection with sensitization to the hapten diphenylcyclopropenone (DPC). The source is a woman aged 18 to 35 with alopecia areata. Some clones in this sample may be carry-over from other donors' samples. CDR3 nucleotide sequence: TGTGCCAGCAGGAACCCTATCTTGGACAGGGGAACTGGAAACACCATATATTTT. Translating gives CASRNPILDRGTGNTIYF.